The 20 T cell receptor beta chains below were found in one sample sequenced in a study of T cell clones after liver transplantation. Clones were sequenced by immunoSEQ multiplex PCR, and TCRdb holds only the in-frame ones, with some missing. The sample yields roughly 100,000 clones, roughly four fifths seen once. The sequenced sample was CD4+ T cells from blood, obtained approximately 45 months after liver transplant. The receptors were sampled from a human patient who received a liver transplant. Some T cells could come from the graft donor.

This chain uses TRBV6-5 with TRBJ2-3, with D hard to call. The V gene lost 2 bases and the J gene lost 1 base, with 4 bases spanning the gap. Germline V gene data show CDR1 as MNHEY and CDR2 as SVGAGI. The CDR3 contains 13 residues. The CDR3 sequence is CASSYDGTDTQYF. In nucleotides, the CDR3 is TGTGCCAGCAGTTACGATGGCACAGATACGCAGTATTTT.

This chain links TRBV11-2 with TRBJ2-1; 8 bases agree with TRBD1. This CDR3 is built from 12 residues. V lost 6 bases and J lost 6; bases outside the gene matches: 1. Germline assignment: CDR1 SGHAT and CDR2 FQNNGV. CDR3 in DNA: TGTGCCAGCAGTACAGGGGGCAATGAGCAGTTCTTC. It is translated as CASSTGGNEQFF.

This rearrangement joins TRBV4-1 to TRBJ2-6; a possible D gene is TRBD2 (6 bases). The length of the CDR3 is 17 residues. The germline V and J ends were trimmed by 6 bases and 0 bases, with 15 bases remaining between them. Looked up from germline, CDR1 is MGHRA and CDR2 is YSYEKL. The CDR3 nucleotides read TGCGCCAGCAGATCCGGGACTGCCAGCTCTGGGGCCAACGTCCTGACTTTC. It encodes CASRSGTASSGANVLTF.

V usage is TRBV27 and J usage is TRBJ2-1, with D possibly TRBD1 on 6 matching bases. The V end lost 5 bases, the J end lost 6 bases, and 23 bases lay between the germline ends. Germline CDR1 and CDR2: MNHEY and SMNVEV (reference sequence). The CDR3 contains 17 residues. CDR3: CASSHRTGTLWPNEQFF. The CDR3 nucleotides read TGTGCCAGCAGTCATAGAACCGGGACACTCTGGCCCAATGAGCAGTTCTTC.

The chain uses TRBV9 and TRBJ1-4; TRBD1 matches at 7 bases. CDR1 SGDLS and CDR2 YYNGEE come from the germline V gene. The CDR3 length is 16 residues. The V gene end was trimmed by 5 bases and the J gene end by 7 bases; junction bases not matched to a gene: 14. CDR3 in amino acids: CASSDQLQGFGEKLFF. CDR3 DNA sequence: TGTGCCAGCAGTGACCAATTACAGGGGTTTGGTGAAAAACTGTTTTTT.

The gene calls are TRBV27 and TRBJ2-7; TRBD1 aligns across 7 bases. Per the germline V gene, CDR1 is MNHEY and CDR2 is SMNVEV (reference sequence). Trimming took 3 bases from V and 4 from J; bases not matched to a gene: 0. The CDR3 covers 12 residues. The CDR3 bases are TGTGCCAGCAGTTTCAGGGGGTACGAGCAGTACTTC. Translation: CASSFRGYEQYF.

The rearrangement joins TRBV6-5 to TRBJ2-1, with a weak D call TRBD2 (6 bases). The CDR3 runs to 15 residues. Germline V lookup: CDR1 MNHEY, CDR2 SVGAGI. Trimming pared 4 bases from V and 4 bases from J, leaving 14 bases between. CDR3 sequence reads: CASSFGTGDYNEQFF. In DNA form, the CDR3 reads TGTGCCAGCAGTTTCGGGACGGGAGATTACAATGAGCAGTTCTTC.

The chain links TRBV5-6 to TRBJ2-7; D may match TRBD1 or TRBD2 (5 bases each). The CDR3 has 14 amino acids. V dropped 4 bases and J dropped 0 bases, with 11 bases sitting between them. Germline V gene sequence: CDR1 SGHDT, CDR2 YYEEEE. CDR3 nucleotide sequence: TGTGCCAGCAGCGGAGGTGGGGGCTCCTACGAGCAGTACTTC. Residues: CASSGGGGSYEQYF.

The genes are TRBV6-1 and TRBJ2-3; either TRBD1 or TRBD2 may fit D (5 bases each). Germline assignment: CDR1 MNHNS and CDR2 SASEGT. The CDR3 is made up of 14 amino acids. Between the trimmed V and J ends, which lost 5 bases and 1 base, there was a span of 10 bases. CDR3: CASSRQGGTDTQYF. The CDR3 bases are TGTGCCAGCAGTCGGCAGGGAGGCACAGATACGCAGTATTTT.

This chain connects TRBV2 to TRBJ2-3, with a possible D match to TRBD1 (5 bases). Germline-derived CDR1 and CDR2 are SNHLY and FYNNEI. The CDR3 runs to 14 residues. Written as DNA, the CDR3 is TGTGCGTGGGGCCGAGGCCAGTCAACAGATACGCAGTATTTT. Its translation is CAWGRGQSTDTQYF.

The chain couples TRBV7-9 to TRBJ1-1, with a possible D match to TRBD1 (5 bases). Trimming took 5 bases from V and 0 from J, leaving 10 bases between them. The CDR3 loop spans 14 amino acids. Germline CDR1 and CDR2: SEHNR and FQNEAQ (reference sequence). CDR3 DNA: TGTGCCAGCAGCGCGGGACGTATGAACACTGAAGCTTTCTTT. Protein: CASSAGRMNTEAFF.

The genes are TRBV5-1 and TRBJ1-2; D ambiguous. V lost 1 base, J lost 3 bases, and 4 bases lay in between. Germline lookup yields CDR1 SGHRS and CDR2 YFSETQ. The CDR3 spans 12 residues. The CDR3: CASSLLDYGYTF. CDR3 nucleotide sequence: TGCGCCAGCAGCTTGTTGGACTATGGCTACACCTTC. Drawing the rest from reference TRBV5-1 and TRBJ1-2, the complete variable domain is KAGVTQTPRYLIKTRGQQVTLSCSPISGHRSVSWYQQTPGQGLQFLFEYFSETQRNKGNFPGRFSGRQFSNSRSEMNVSTLELGDSALYLCASSLLDYGYTFGSGTRLTVV.

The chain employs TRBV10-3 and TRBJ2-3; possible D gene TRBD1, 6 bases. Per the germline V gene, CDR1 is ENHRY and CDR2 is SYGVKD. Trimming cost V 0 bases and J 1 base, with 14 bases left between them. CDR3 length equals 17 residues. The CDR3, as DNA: TGTGCCATCAGTGAGTCCGCAGGGGTAAGGGGCACAGATACGCAGTATTTT. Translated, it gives CAISESAGVRGTDTQYF.

In DNA, the CDR3 is TGTGCCAGCTCCCGGGGACTTAACACTGAAGCTTTCTTT. This gives the protein CASSRGLNTEAFF. The rearrangement joins TRBV7-6 to TRBJ1-1, with D possibly TRBD1 on 5 matching bases. The CDR3 length is 13 residues. Germline V lookup: CDR1 SGHVS, CDR2 FNYEAQ. V lost 8 bases and J lost 2, with 12 bases in between.

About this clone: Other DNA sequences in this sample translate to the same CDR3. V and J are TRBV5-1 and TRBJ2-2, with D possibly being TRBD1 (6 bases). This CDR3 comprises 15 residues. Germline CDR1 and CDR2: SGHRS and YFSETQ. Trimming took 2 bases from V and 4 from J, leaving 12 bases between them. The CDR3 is CASSLRAGVTGELFF. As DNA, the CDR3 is TGCGCCAGCAGCTTAAGGGCAGGGGTCACCGGGGAGCTGTTTTTT.

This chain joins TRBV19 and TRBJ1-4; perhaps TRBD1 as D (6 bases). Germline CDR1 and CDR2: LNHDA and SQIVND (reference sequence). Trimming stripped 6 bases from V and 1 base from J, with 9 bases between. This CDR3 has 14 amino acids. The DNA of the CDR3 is TGTGCCAGTAGGAAGGGGGGAACTAATGAAAAACTGTTTTTT. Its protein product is CASRKGGTNEKLFF.

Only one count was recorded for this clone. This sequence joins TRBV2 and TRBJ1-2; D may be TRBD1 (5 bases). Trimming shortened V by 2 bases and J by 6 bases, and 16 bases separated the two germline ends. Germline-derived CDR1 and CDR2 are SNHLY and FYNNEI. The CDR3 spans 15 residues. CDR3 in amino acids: CASSERGIGYDGYTF. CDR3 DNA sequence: TGTGCCAGCAGTGAACGGGGCATAGGGTATGATGGCTACACCTTC.

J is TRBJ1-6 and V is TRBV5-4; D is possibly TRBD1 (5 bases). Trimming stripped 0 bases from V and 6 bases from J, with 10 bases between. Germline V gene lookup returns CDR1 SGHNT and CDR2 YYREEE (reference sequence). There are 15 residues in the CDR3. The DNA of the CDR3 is TGTGCCAGCAGCTTGGACAGGTTCGGTAATTCACCCCTCCACTTT. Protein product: CASSLDRFGNSPLHF.

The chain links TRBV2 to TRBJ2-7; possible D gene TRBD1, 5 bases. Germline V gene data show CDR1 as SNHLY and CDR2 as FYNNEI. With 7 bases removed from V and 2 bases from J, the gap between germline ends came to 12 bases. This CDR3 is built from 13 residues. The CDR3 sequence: CASTKGQTYEQYF. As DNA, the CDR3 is TGTGCCAGCACTAAGGGGCAGACCTACGAGCAGTACTTC.

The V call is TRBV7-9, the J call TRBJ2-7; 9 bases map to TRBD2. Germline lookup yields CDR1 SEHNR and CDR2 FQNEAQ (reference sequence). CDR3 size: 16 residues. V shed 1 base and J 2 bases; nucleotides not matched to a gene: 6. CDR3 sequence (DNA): TGTGCCAGCAGCTTAGAAGCGGCGGGGGGGCCCTACGAGCAGTACTTC. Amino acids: CASSLEAAGGPYEQYF.